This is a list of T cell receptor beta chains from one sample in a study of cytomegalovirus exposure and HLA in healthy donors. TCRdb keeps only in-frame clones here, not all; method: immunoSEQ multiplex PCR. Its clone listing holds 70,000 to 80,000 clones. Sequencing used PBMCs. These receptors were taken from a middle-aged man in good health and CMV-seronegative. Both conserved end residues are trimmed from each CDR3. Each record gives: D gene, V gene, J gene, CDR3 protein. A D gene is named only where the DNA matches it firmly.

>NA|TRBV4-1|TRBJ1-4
ASSPRDTTNEKLF
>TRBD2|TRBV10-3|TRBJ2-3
AITAGTSGGSDTQY
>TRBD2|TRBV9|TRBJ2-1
ASSSRGDQAYNEQF
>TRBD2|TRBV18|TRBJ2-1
ASSLKPGLAGNEQF
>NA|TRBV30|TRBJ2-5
AWRAWETQY
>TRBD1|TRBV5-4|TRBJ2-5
ASSLGDRKETQY
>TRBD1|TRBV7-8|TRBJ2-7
ASSHDLSKTGVYEQY
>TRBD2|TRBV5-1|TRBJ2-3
ASSLGGLAATDTQY
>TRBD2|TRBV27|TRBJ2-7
ASSLWLAGLDEQY
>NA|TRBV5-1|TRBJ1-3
ASRSSSGNTIY
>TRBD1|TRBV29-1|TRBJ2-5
SVEPPGQAETQY
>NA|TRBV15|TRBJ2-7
ATSRDGGTYEQY
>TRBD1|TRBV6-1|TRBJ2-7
ASSATQGSVYEQY
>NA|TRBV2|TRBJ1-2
ASSAELGYT
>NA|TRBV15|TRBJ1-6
ATSRGTGDNSPLH
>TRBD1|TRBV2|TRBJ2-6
ASSLTGGSSGANVLT
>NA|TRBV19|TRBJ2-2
ASSWGENTGELF
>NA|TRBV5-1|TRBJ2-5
ASSYSRETQY
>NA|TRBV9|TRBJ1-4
ASSVVGGTGEKLF
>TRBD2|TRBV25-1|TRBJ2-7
ASTSGGSSYEQY
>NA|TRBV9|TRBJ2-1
ATGISPGNEQF
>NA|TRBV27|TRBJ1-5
ASSLFGDSNQPQH
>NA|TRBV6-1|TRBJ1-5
ASRPTGASNQPQH
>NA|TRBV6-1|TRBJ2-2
ASSEAASPGELF
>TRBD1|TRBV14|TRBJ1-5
ASSPGQGNQPQH
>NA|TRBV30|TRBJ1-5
AWSGGTSGQPQH
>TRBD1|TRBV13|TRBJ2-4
ASSLPGTGLGKNIQY
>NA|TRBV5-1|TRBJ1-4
ASSSGGGRDEKLF
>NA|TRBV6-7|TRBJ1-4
ASSYSGYRERGNEKLF
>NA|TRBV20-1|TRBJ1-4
SAFRQEKLF
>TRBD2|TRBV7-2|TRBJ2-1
ASSSRAGDEQF
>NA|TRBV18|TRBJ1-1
ASSFPMSTEAF
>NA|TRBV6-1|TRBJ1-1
ASSEALWGGAWNTEAF
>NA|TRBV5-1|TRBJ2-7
ASSQVPSSYEQY
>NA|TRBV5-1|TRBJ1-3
ASSLSSSSGNTIY
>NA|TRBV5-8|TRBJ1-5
ASNYRDQPQH
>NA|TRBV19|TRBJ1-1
ASSIELGRTEAF
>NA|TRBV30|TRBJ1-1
AWTFWGENTEAF
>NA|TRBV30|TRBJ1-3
AWSRDSGDTIY
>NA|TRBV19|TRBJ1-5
ASSSPRGQPQH
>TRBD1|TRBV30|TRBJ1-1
AWSVTTGDTEAF
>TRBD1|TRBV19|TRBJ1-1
ASSITTWTGRMNTEAF
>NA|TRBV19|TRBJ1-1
ASTGGGYITEAF
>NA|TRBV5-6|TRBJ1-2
ASSLALGREGYGYT
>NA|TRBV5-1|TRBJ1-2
ASSLVAGTSYGYT
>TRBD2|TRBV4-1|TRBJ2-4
ASSQGAGGPIPKNIQY
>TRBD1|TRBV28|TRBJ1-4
ASSFPGGGEKLF
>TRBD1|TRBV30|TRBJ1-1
AWTGVTRDRRNTEAF
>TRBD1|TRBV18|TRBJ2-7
ASSPPVGQGSEQY
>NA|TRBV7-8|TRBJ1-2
ASSQGGGQAGYGYT
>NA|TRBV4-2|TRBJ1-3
ASSQDLRGPTKSSGNTIY
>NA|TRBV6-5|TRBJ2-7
ASRQGLEAYEQY
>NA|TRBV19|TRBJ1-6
ASSLRGVNSPLH
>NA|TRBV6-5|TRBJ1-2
ASSLAGRNYGYT
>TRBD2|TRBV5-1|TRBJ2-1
ASSLGGGSNEQF
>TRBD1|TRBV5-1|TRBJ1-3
ASSSGTASGNTIY
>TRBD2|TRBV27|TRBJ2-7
ASSLSGGDYSYEQY
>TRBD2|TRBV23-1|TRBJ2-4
ASSQRTSGGASAKNIQY
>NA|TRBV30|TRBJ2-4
AWSYGTSRGKNIQY
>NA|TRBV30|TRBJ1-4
AWKGPGAYTGTNEKLF